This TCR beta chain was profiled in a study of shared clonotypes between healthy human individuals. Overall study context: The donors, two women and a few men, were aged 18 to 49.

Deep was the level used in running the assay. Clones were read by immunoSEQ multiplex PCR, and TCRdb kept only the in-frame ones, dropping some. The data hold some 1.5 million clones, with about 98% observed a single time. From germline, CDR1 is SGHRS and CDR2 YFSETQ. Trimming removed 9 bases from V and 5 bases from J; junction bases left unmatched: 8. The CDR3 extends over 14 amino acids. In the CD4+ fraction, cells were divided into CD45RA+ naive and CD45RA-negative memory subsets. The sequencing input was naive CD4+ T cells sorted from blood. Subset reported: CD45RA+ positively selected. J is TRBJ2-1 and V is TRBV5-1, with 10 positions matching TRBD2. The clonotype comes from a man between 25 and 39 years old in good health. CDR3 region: CATRAGGIDNEQFF. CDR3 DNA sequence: TGCGCCACCCGAGCGGGAGGGATCGACAATGAGCAGTTCTTC.